Each of the 27 T cell receptor beta chains below was sequenced from the same sample in a study of blood T cell repertoires in COVID-19. The method was immunoSEQ multiplex PCR; TCRdb's version includes in-frame clones alone and lacks a portion of them. The repertoire holds some 150,000 clones, about 88% seen once, with 1.1% in the top ten. The sequencing sample was made of peripheral blood. The receptor set was obtained from a man aged 35 to 55 with acute or convalescent COVID-19.

This rearrangement joins TRBV6-6 to TRBJ2-7; D is unclear. Germline V gene lookup returns CDR1 MNHNY and CDR2 SVGAGI (reference sequence). The CDR3 loop spans 13 amino acids. V was trimmed by 7 bases and J by 9 bases, leaving 19 bases between them. CDR3 bases: TGTGCCAGCAAGCCCTTCCTGGTCGGCGGGCAGTACTTC. Residues: CASKPFLVGGQYF.

The V gene is TRBV15, the J gene TRBJ2-3, with unresolved D. This CDR3 comprises 14 residues. V was cut by 5 bases and J by 6 bases, with 15 bases left in between. Looked up from germline, CDR1 is LNHNV and CDR2 is YYDKDF (reference sequence). The CDR3 is CATSGPLPRDTQYF. CDR3 nucleotide sequence: TGTGCCACCAGCGGGCCCCTTCCCCGGGATACGCAGTATTTT. Supplemented by reference TRBV15 and TRBJ2-3, the full variable domain reads DAMVIQNPRYQVTQFGKPVTLSCSQTLNHNVMYWYQQKSSQAPKLLFHYYDKDFNNEADTPDNFQSRRPNTSFCFLDIRSPGLGDTAMYLCATSGPLPRDTQYFGPGTRLTVL.

V gene TRBV25-1 combines with J gene TRBJ2-5, with D possibly TRBD1 on 5 matching bases. There are 16 residues in the CDR3. The ends were cut back, 5 bases at V and 7 bases at J, with 23 bases in the middle. Germline lookup yields CDR1 MGHDK and CDR2 SYGVNS. The CDR3 DNA reads as TGTGCCAGCAGTCCGCTCCGACCGACAGTCGGCGGGACCCAGTACTTC. It is translated as CASSPLRPTVGGTQYF.

The rearrangement joins TRBV5-5 to TRBJ2-3; D is perhaps TRBD1 (6 bases). CDR3 length: 13 amino acids. CDR1 SGHKS and CDR2 YYEKEE come from the germline V gene (reference sequence). V lost 7 bases and J 0 bases, leaving 9 bases between the germline ends. CDR3 DNA: TGTGCCAGCCTGAGGGGGAGCACAGATACGCAGTATTTT. This sequence encodes CASLRGSTDTQYF.

This sequence joins TRBV2 and TRBJ1-6; D possibly corresponds to TRBD1 (6 bases). The ends were cut back, 6 bases at V and 0 bases at J, with 12 bases in the middle. CDR1 is SNHLY and CDR2 is FYNNEI in the germline V gene. The CDR3 totals 16 residues. CDR3 amino acids: CASRPTGSSYNSPLHF. The CDR3 nucleotides are TGTGCCAGCAGACCCACAGGGAGCTCCTATAATTCACCCCTCCACTTT.

The V call is TRBV29-1, the J call TRBJ1-6; 8 nucleotides align to TRBD1. V was pared by 6 bases and J by 9 bases, with 7 bases of the junction left unmatched. This CDR3 comprises 13 residues. CDR1 SQVTM and CDR2 ANQGSEA come from the germline V gene. DNA of the CDR3: TGCAGCGTGCAGGACAGGGAGTTTTCACCCCTCCACTTT. Its protein product is CSVQDREFSPLHF. The whole variable domain, remainder taken from reference TRBV29-1 and TRBJ1-6, is SAVISQKPSRDICQRGTSLTIQCQVDSQVTMMFWYRQQPGQSLTLIATANQGSEATYESGFVIDKFPISRPNLTFSTLTVSNMSPEDSSIYLCSVQDREFSPLHFGNGTRLTVT.

The table lists this clone with a few counts. This chain uses TRBV12-3 or TRBV12-4 with TRBJ1-4; TRBD1 matches 8 bases. The CDR3 totals 13 residues. V shed 6 bases and J 8 bases; nucleotides not matched to a gene: 5. The CDR3 bases are TGTGCCAGCAGGCAGGGGGCGCGAGAAAAACTGTTTTTT. Protein: CASRQGAREKLFF.

V is TRBV6-5 and J is TRBJ1-4; D is uncertain. Per germline, CDR1 MNHEY and CDR2 SVGAGI. The CDR3 contains 14 residues. Trimming pared 6 bases from V and 7 bases from J, leaving 15 bases between. The CDR3, as DNA: TGTGCCAGCAGCTCCCGACTGGGAGGTGAAAAACTGTTTTTT. This codes for CASSSRLGGEKLFF.

The gene calls are TRBV19 and TRBJ1-6; no clear D. The V and J ends lost 5 bases and 7 bases respectively, with 12 bases between them. This CDR3 is 14 amino acids long. In germline, CDR1 is LNHDA, CDR2 SQIVND (reference sequence). This CDR3 is CASSPDSGNSPLHF. The CDR3 DNA reads as TGTGCCAGTAGTCCCGACTCTGGGAATTCACCCCTCCACTTT.

For the CDR3, the DNA is TGTGCCATCAGAATGGGTGCGGAGGGTCCTGGGTACGAGCAGTACTTC. Translated: CAIRMGAEGPGYEQYF. This rearrangement joins TRBV10-3 to TRBJ2-7; the D gene is possibly TRBD2 (6 bases). This CDR3 is 16 amino acids long. Germline V lookup: CDR1 ENHRY, CDR2 SYGVKD. Trimming shortened V by 6 bases and J by 4 bases, and 22 bases separated the two germline ends.

The V call is TRBV7-3, the J call TRBJ1-1; TRBD1 agrees at 8 bases. V trimming: 2 bases; J trimming: 4 bases; junction bases outside the gene matches: 3. Germline CDR1 and CDR2: SGHTA and FQGTGA. This CDR3 comprises 14 residues. CDR3 bases: TGTGCCAGCAGCTTACAGGGGGCGGCCACTGAAGCTTTCTTT. Its translation is CASSLQGAATEAFF.

The chain combines TRBV12-5 with TRBJ2-5, with 8 bases that match TRBD2. The ends lost 1 base at V and 5 bases at J; junction bases unmatched: 6. This CDR3 is 15 amino acids long. Germline assignment: CDR1 LGHNT and CDR2 FRNRAP. The CDR3 sequence: CASGLAGREEETQYF. In DNA, the CDR3 is TGTGCTAGTGGTTTGGCCGGGAGGGAGGAGGAGACCCAGTACTTC.

The chain uses TRBV5-1 and TRBJ2-3; the match to TRBD2 covers 16 bases. The V gene end was trimmed by 4 bases and the J gene end by 1 base; junction bases not matched to a gene: 6. CDR1 is SGHRS, CDR2 YFSETQ, per germline. The CDR3 runs 18 residues. The CDR3 region is CASSPGLAGGTRTDTQYF. CDR3 sequence (DNA): TGCGCCAGCAGCCCGGGACTAGCGGGGGGGACGCGCACAGATACGCAGTATTTT.

This clone showed up just a few times. V gene TRBV11-3 combines with J gene TRBJ2-1; 8 bases agree with TRBD2. The J segment lost 7 bases and the V segment lost 2 bases, leaving 4 bases of the junction unmatched. The CDR3 loop spans 14 amino acids. The V gene's germline CDR1 is SGHNT and CDR2 YENEEA. The CDR3 spells CASSLSGGLNEQFF. Here the CDR3 DNA reads TGTGCCAGCAGCTTAAGCGGGGGCCTTAATGAGCAGTTCTTC.

The rearrangement joins TRBV5-5 to TRBJ2-7, with D possibly matching TRBD1 (6 bases). Germline V gene data show CDR1 as SGHKS and CDR2 as YYEKEE (reference sequence). This CDR3 contains 14 residues. V lost 0 bases and J 3 bases, leaving 10 bases between the germline ends. The DNA for the CDR3 is TGTGCCAGCAGCTTGGAAAGGGGGAACTACGAGCAGTACTTC. The encoded protein is CASSLERGNYEQYF.

The CDR3 reads CASSEGGRGRTEAFF. DNA for the CDR3: TGTGCCAGCAGTGAAGGGGGTAGGGGCCGGACTGAAGCTTTCTTT. V is TRBV6-1 and J is TRBJ1-1; D is perhaps TRBD1 (5 bases). V lost 1 base to trimming and J lost 5 bases, with 14 bases between them. The CDR3 runs to 15 residues. Germline V lookup: CDR1 MNHNS, CDR2 SASEGT.

The rearrangement joins TRBV28 to TRBJ2-2, with 8 bases aligning to TRBD1. Germline CDR1 MDHEN, CDR2 SYDVKM. This CDR3 is 13 amino acids long. V lost 5 bases and J lost 6; bases outside the gene matches: 2. Here the CDR3 reads CASSVDRAGELFF. The CDR3 bases are TGTGCCAGCAGTGTGGACAGGGCCGGGGAGCTGTTTTTT.

The chain joins TRBV6-6 to TRBJ2-5; 7 nucleotides align to TRBD1. CDR1 and CDR2 (germline): MNHNY, SVGAGI (reference sequence). The CDR3 totals 16 residues. Trimming removed 7 bases from V and 3 bases from J; junction bases left unmatched: 14. The CDR3 DNA sequence: TGTGCCAGCAAACCGGAACCGGGACAGCAAAAAGAGACCCAGTACTTC. Its translation is CASKPEPGQQKETQYF.

This rearrangement joins TRBV28 to TRBJ1-1; D remains unclear. The V end was cut by 1 base, the J end by 10 bases, with 10 bases between. This CDR3 comprises 12 residues. The V gene's germline CDR1 is MDHEN and CDR2 SYDVKM. The CDR3 here is CASSLSLMRAFF. Here the CDR3 DNA reads TGTGCCAGCAGTTTATCCCTAATGCGAGCTTTCTTT.

The chain couples TRBV15 to TRBJ2-3; tentative D call: TRBD1 (7 bases). The germline V gene has CDR1 LNHNV and CDR2 YYDKDF (reference sequence). V was shortened by 0 bases and J by 0 bases, with 10 bases between the two germline ends. CDR3 length: 16 amino acids. The CDR3 DNA reads TGTGCCACCAGCAGAGATCAGGGGGGAAGCACAGATACGCAGTATTTT. It is translated as CATSRDQGGSTDTQYF.

This clone has ten or more counts. V and J are TRBV5-8 and TRBJ2-1, with TRBD2 matching 10 bases. V shed 0 bases, J shed 6 bases, and the junction held 0 bases outside the gene matches. Germline V gene sequence: CDR1 SGHTS, CDR2 YDEGEE. This CDR3 contains 14 residues. The DNA for the CDR3 is TGTGCCAGCAGCTTGGGGACTAGCGGCAATGAGCAGTTCTTC. This gives the protein CASSLGTSGNEQFF.

The chain employs TRBV13 and TRBJ1-1, with 7 bases fitting TRBD1. This CDR3 has 14 residues. The germline gives CDR1 PRHDT, CDR2 FYEKMQ (reference sequence). With V trimmed by 6 bases and J by 1 base, 5 bases remained unmatched. The CDR3, as DNA: TGTGCCAGCAGTTTGGACAGGACGAACACTGAAGCTTTCTTT. Translation gives CASSLDRTNTEAFF.

The chain couples TRBV5-1 to TRBJ1-4; D possibly corresponds to TRBD1 (5 bases). Germline V CDR1 and CDR2: SGHRS, YFSETQ. Trimming took off 1 base at V and 0 bases at J, with 10 bases between the two ends. CDR3 length: 16 amino acids. As DNA, the CDR3 is TGCGCCAGCAGCTTGCAAGGAGGGGCAACTAATGAAAAACTGTTTTTT. The encoded protein is CASSLQGGATNEKLFF.

In its sample, this clone was seen once. V and J are TRBV2 and TRBJ2-7; perhaps TRBD2 as D (5 bases). V was cut by 6 bases and J by 4 bases, with 16 bases left in between. This CDR3 contains 14 residues. CDR1 SNHLY and CDR2 FYNNEI come from the germline V gene. The CDR3 loop reads CASRLGLGFYEQYF. CDR3 nucleotides: TGTGCCAGCAGACTAGGACTGGGCTTTTACGAGCAGTACTTC.

This chain links TRBV4-1 with TRBJ2-7; a possible D gene is TRBD2 (7 bases). With 0 bases removed from V and 3 bases from J, the gap between germline ends came to 15 bases. Germline V gene lookup returns CDR1 MGHRA and CDR2 YSYEKL. The CDR3 sequence is 16 residues long. The CDR3 loop is CASSQDDNREGYEQYF. Here the CDR3 DNA reads TGCGCCAGCAGCCAAGATGACAACAGGGAGGGCTACGAGCAGTACTTC.

This rearrangement joins TRBV15 to TRBJ1-1, with 7 bases matching TRBD1. The V and J ends lost 5 bases and 3 bases, in that order; junction bases with no gene match: 6. Germline V gives CDR1 LNHNV, CDR2 YYDKDF (reference sequence). The CDR3 runs to 14 residues. CDR3 protein: CATSSQGGHTEAFF. The CDR3 DNA reads as TGTGCCACCAGCTCCCAGGGGGGTCACACTGAAGCTTTCTTT.

The rearrangement uses TRBV28 and TRBJ2-7, with 13 bases matching TRBD2. The V gene's germline CDR1 is MDHEN and CDR2 SYDVKM. This CDR3 is 14 amino acids long. V shed 6 bases, J shed 2 bases, and the junction held 1 base outside the gene matches. The CDR3 DNA sequence: TGTGCCAGCAGAACTAGCGGGGGGGCCTACGAGCAGTACTTC. Protein: CASRTSGGAYEQYF.